Shown below are 9 T cell receptor beta chains from a single sample sequenced in a study of OX40 agonist ivuxolimab in advanced cancers. Library creation used the immunoSEQ multiplex PCR assay. This is the immuneACCESS table as TCRdb keeps it, with only in-frame sequences that have V and J called. A part of the clones is gone; compared with another copy, unresolved V genes explain less than half, and the rest is unexplained. The sample records 26,000 or so clones, about 90% of which are singletons. The ten largest clones take up roughly 21% of the sample. Source: CD4+ or CD8+ T cells sorted from blood, taken in a trial of the OX40 agonist ivuxolimab. These receptors were obtained from an adult with an advanced solid tumor such as melanoma, head and neck, liver or kidney cancer.

This clone was observed a single time. The rearrangement uses TRBV11-2 and TRBJ2-2; D is uncertain. This CDR3 contains 13 residues. V gave up 3 bases and J gave up 5 bases, with 7 bases separating them. Looked up from germline, CDR1 is SGHAT and CDR2 is FQNNGV. The CDR3 protein is CASSFGDTGELFF. The CDR3, as DNA: TGTGCCAGCAGCTTCGGTGATACCGGGGAGCTGTTTTTT.

The chain recombines TRBV28 with TRBJ2-5; the D gene is possibly TRBD2 (6 bases). V lost 4 bases to trimming and J lost 5 bases, with 17 bases between them. Germline V gene sequence: CDR1 MDHEN, CDR2 SYDVKM. CDR3 size: 15 residues. The CDR3 is CASSSPRGSVETQYF. The CDR3 bases are TGTGCCAGCAGTTCCCCGCGGGGTTCTGTGGAGACCCAGTACTTC. The full variable domain, completed using reference TRBV28 and TRBJ2-5, is DVKVTQSSRYLVKRTGEKVFLECVQDMDHENMFWYRQDPGLGLRLIYFSYDVKMKEKGDIPEGYSVSREKKERFSLILESASTNQTSMYLCASSSPRGSVETQYFGPGTRLLVL.

This clone was found once. The chain joins TRBV7-9 to TRBJ1-4; D not resolved. Germline loops: CDR1 SEHNR, CDR2 FQNEAQ (reference sequence). There are 15 residues in the CDR3. The V gene lost 5 bases and the J gene lost 2 bases, with 12 bases spanning the gap. The CDR3 nucleotides are TGTGCCAGCAGCCCCTCGGGATCTACTAATGAAAAACTGTTTTTT. This encodes CASSPSGSTNEKLFF.

This rearrangement joins TRBV29-1 to TRBJ2-7; D unclear. CDR3 length: 10 residues. CDR1 SQVTM and CDR2 ANQGSEA come from the germline V gene. Trimming shortened V by 6 bases and J by 1 base, and 4 bases separated the two germline ends. Here the CDR3 DNA reads TGCAGCGTATTATCCTACGAGCAGTACTTC. Its protein product is CSVLSYEQYF.

The V and J genes are TRBV5-1 and TRBJ2-7, with D perhaps matching TRBD1 or TRBD2 (6 bases each). This CDR3 comprises 14 residues. Germline V gene data show CDR1 as SGHRS and CDR2 as YFSETQ. Trimming pared 1 base from V and 1 base from J, leaving 9 bases between. The CDR3 spells CASSLTGRSYEQYF. For the CDR3, the DNA is TGCGCCAGCAGCTTGACAGGGAGGTCCTACGAGCAGTACTTC.

This clone is a singleton in its sample. This chain connects TRBV6-1 to TRBJ1-5; weak D call: TRBD1 (5 bases). CDR1 is MNHNS, CDR2 SASEGT, per germline. The germline V and J ends were trimmed by 5 bases and 6 bases, with 14 bases remaining between them. The CDR3 is 14 amino acids. CDR3 loop: CASSSAGEGQPQHF. In DNA, the CDR3 is TGTGCCAGCAGTTCCGCGGGGGAAGGTCAGCCCCAGCATTTT.

The sample holds a few counts of this clone. The CDR3 DNA reads as TGCGCCAGCAGCCAAGATTTTACAGCCACTGAAGCTTTCTTT. Encoded protein: CASSQDFTATEAFF. This sequence joins TRBV4-3 and TRBJ1-1; no reliable D call. CDR3 length: 14 amino acids. The V end was cut by 0 bases, the J end by 4 bases, with 9 bases between. The V gene's germline CDR1 is LGHNA and CDR2 YSLEER.

This sequence joins TRBV5-1 and TRBJ2-7; D call uncertain. This CDR3 has 12 amino acids. Germline loops: CDR1 SGHRS, CDR2 YFSETQ. The V end was cut by 0 bases, the J end by 2 bases, with 3 bases between. In DNA form, the CDR3 reads TGCGCCAGCAGCTTGGCCCCCTACGAGCAGTACTTC. Its translation: CASSLAPYEQYF.

This clone has only one observation. The genes are TRBV9 and TRBJ1-4; possibly TRBD1 for D (5 bases). The germline V gene has CDR1 SGDLS and CDR2 YYNGEE. V was shortened by 0 bases and J by 5 bases, with 11 bases between the two germline ends. There are 15 residues in the CDR3. CDR3 nucleotide sequence: TGTGCCAGCAGCGTAGAGGGGACGGGGAATGAAAAACTGTTTTTT. Its protein is CASSVEGTGNEKLFF. Full variable domain (rest looked up from reference TRBV9 and TRBJ1-4): DSGVTQTPKHLITATGQRVTLRCSPRSGDLSVYWYQQSLDQGLQFLIQYYNGEERAKGNILERFSAQQFPDLHSELNLSSLELGDSALYFCASSVEGTGNEKLFFGSGTQLSVL.